What follows describes a single T cell receptor (beta chain). Its antigen has not been determined. No base quality values were provided; no much bigger clone lies one nucleotide off. Sequencing took place on an Illumina HiSeq 2500. Quantitative 5'-RACE with molecular barcodes was used to prepare TCR beta libraries. Per the source publication's procedure: A new computational method, built on a probabilistic model of VDJ rearrangement, was used to identify disease-linked TCR variants. TCRdb applied fastp at Q25 and MiXCR to the public reads, then kept only in-frame beta chains. CDR3 protein sequences are deduplicated, and each keeps its most common genes and DNA. TCRdb's processing, not the authors' own work, is the source of the V and J calls. This sample comprises just under 350,000 distinct CDR3 sequences, roughly 14% of them detected only once. Of the sample, approximately 1% is held by the ten largest clones.

The data were taken from a study of CD8 T cells in ankylosing spondylitis (dated by TCRdb to 2017 to 2019). With regard to the full study: The study set out to find disease-linked TCR variants by profiling T cell receptor beta repertoires in ankylosing spondylitis patients and healthy donors. The whole study cohort included some 100 healthy donors and 20 to 30 ankylosing spondylitis patients. Samples of peripheral blood were taken, and for ankylosing spondylitis patients, synovial fluid was collected as well. The paper's findings and limits, for the study overall: The disease-linked clones were reported as significantly enriched in matched synovial fluid samples from ankylosing spondylitis patients. Blood from ankylosing spondylitis patients appeared to be characterized by a TCR beta motif composed of under ten highly homologous amino acid variants. In peripheral blood, the disease-linked clones were found at relatively low frequencies and had a CD8+ phenotype. Some of the motif variants had been reported before in the synovial fluid and blood of reactive arthritis patients, a finding that suggests common disease-initiation mechanisms.

As encoded in the germline V gene, CDR1 is SGHAT while CDR2 is FQNNGV. V is cut by 5 bases and J by 5 bases, and the space between the germline ends is 6 bases. The CDR3 starts with the cysteine, ends with the phenylalanine, and has 11 residues. The entry retains the CDR3 DNA only, 33 bases that are in frame from base 1. The V and J genes are TRBV11-2 and TRBJ2-5; the D gene is not confidently resolved. This TCR was recovered from a male donor with ankylosing spondylitis or in good health (not recorded which). Sequenced material: blood, either unsorted or a sorted T cell fraction (not recorded which). At the DNA level, the sequence is TGTGCCAGCAGCACCTTTGAGACCCAGTACTTC. The resulting protein is CASSTFETQYF.